Below are 30 T cell receptor beta chains sequenced from a single sample in a study of blood T cell repertoires in COVID-19. TCRdb's table, derived via immunoSEQ multiplex PCR, lists solely in-frame clones and lacks some. The table records roughly 140,000 clones, roughly 84% of them present only once. The sequencing input was PBMCs or T cells enriched from blood (not recorded which). Every receptor here comes from a woman aged 45 to 65 who had been exposed to COVID-19.

The rearrangement uses TRBV19 and TRBJ2-1; 12 bases match TRBD2. Per the germline V gene, CDR1 is LNHDA and CDR2 is SQIVND (reference sequence). The CDR3 extends over 14 amino acids. V lost 5 bases, J lost 14 bases, and 10 bases stayed unmatched. In nucleotides, the CDR3 is TGTGCCAGTAGTGGTGCTCGACTAGCGGGAGCAAAGTTCTTC. Its translation: CASSGARLAGAKFF. Full variable domain (outside the CDR3, taken from reference TRBV19 and TRBJ2-1): DGGITQSPKYLFRKEGQNVTLSCEQNLNHDAMYWYRQDPGQGLRLIYYSQIVNDFQKGDIAEGYSVSREKKESFPLTVTSAQKNPTAFYLCASSGARLAGAKFFGPGTRLTVL.

The rearrangement links TRBV10-2 to TRBJ1-2, with 10 bases matching TRBD1. There are 16 residues in the CDR3. Trimming removed 5 bases from V and 4 bases from J; junction bases left unmatched: 10. CDR1 and CDR2 (germline): WSHSY, SAAADI. This CDR3 reads CASSPTTGGAGYGYTF. The CDR3 nucleotides read TGCGCCAGCAGTCCAACGACAGGGGGCGCTGGCTATGGCTACACCTTC.

The chain combines TRBV25-1 with TRBJ2-7; TRBD2 might be the D (6 bases). The germline CDR1 and CDR2 sequences are MGHDK and SYGVNS. This CDR3 spans 12 amino acids. Trimming took off 4 bases at V and 4 bases at J, with 8 bases between the two ends. The DNA of the CDR3 is TGTGCCAGCAGTGGGGGACTTTACGAGCAGTACTTC. This sequence encodes CASSGGLYEQYF.

This rearrangement joins TRBV7-8 to TRBJ2-1; 11 bases match TRBD2. The CDR3 loop spans 18 amino acids. Germline CDR1 reads SGHVS; CDR2 reads FQNEAQ. Trimming cost V 1 base and J 0 bases; bases outside gene matches: 5. CDR3 loop: CASSLGSSGRSSYNEQFF. In DNA form, the CDR3 reads TGTGCCAGCAGCTTAGGTTCTAGCGGGAGGTCCTCCTACAATGAGCAGTTCTTC.

The chain recombines TRBV7-2 with TRBJ1-1; 7 bases are a match to TRBD1. The CDR3 is 14 amino acids. The junction had 3 bases not matched to a gene; V was cut back by 0 bases and J by 5 bases. The germline CDR1 and CDR2 sequences are SGHTA and FQGNSA. The CDR3 is CASSLATGITEAFF. For the CDR3, the DNA is TGTGCCAGCAGCTTAGCGACAGGGATTACTGAAGCTTTCTTT.

The genes are TRBV14 and TRBJ2-3, with D unclear. Trimming removed 4 bases from V and 6 bases from J, with 17 bases in between. The CDR3 consists of 15 residues. Germline V gene data show CDR1 as SGHDN and CDR2 as FVKESK. The CDR3 sequence: CASSRRSLRSDTQYF. The CDR3 bases are TGTGCCAGCAGCCGGCGGAGTCTTAGATCGGATACGCAGTATTTT.

This chain connects TRBV5-1 to TRBJ1-5, with 7 positions matching TRBD1. Trimming took 2 bases from V and 4 from J; bases not matched to a gene: 3. This CDR3 has 14 residues. The V gene's germline CDR1 is SGHRS and CDR2 YFSETQ. CDR3 nucleotide sequence: TGCGCCAGCAGCTTAGAGGGGGCGAATCAGCCCCAGCATTTT. This gives the protein CASSLEGANQPQHF.

V gene TRBV5-6 combines with J gene TRBJ2-4, with TRBD2 matching 8 bases. In germline, CDR1 is SGHDT, CDR2 YYEEEE. This CDR3 has 16 residues. Trimming at V came to 2 bases and at J to 4 bases, leaving 8 bases not matched to a gene. CDR3 protein: CASSFRTGGVKNIQYF. In nucleotides, the CDR3 is TGTGCCAGCAGCTTTAGAACGGGAGGGGTTAAAAACATTCAGTACTTC.

The chain has TRBV9 and TRBJ1-1; TRBD1 matches 8 bases. Germline V CDR1 and CDR2: SGDLS, YYNGEE. Trimming cost V 0 bases and J 5 bases; bases outside gene matches: 18. This CDR3 spans 19 amino acids. CDR3: CASSVAGTEGQGARTEAFF. The CDR3 region has the DNA TGTGCCAGCAGCGTAGCGGGGACCGAGGGCCAGGGGGCGCGGACTGAAGCTTTCTTT.

The V call is TRBV5-1, the J call TRBJ1-4; D call uncertain. Germline V CDR1 and CDR2: SGHRS, YFSETQ. The CDR3 has 15 amino acids. V was cut by 1 base and J by 10 bases, with 17 bases left in between. CDR3 protein: CASSLTQSGGGKLFF. The CDR3 bases are TGCGCCAGCAGCTTGACCCAATCTGGAGGAGGAAAACTGTTTTTT.

The rearrangement joins TRBV3-1 (or the pseudogene TRBV3-2) to TRBJ2-7, with D tentatively TRBD1 (6 bases). Trimming pared 4 bases from V and 4 bases from J, leaving 11 bases between. The CDR3 has 13 amino acids. Germline assignment: CDR1 LGHDT and CDR2 YNNKEL (reference sequence). Here the CDR3 DNA reads TGTGCCAGCAGCCCCGGGACATCGTACGAGCAGTACTTC. Translating it yields CASSPGTSYEQYF.

J is TRBJ1-4 and V is TRBV19; the D is unclear. The CDR3 runs to 14 residues. Germline V gene data show CDR1 as LNHDA and CDR2 as SQIVND (reference sequence). V was cut by 5 bases and J by 8 bases, with 15 bases left in between. The CDR3 DNA reads as TGTGCCAGTAGTTCAGTCGGGGTAGACGAAAAACTGTTTTTT. Translation gives CASSSVGVDEKLFF.

V usage is TRBV6-2 or TRBV6-3 and J usage is TRBJ2-1; maybe TRBD1 (5 bases). Germline V gene sequence: CDR1 MNHEY, CDR2 SVGEGT. The CDR3 length is 12 residues. V was clipped by 5 bases and J by 15 bases, with 17 bases between them. As DNA, the CDR3 is TGTGCCAGCAGTCCCCACCGCACAGGTCTGTTCTTC. This gives the protein CASSPHRTGLFF.

The rearrangement links TRBV6-2 or TRBV6-3 to TRBJ2-3, with no clear D. V lost 0 bases and J lost 8, with 9 bases in between. CDR3 length equals 13 residues. Germline CDR1 and CDR2: MNHEY and SVGEGT. CDR3 amino acids: CASSYSVARTQYF. The CDR3, as DNA: TGTGCCAGCAGTTACTCGGTCGCGCGTACGCAGTATTTT.

In this sample, this clone turned up a few times. The chain combines TRBV7-9 with TRBJ1-5; D is unclear. The V end lost 4 bases, the J end lost 0 bases, and 10 bases lay between the germline ends. This CDR3 is 15 amino acids long. Germline CDR1 SEHNR, CDR2 FQNEAQ (reference sequence). CDR3 residues: CASSSGGSSNQPQHF. The CDR3 bases are TGTGCCAGCAGCTCCGGAGGGAGTAGCAATCAGCCCCAGCATTTT.

CDR3 region: CASSLALNEQFF. The CDR3 DNA sequence: TGTGCCAGCAGCTTAGCCCTCAATGAGCAGTTCTTC. This chain links TRBV7-9 with TRBJ2-1; D ambiguous. Trimming shortened V by 0 bases and J by 6 bases, and 3 bases separated the two germline ends. Germline values: CDR1 SEHNR, CDR2 FQNEAQ (reference sequence). The CDR3 has 12 amino acids.

The rearrangement joins TRBV10-2 to TRBJ2-7; 9 nucleotides align to TRBD2. V lost 11 bases to trimming and J lost 3 bases; unmatched junction nucleotides: 8. Germline V gene data show CDR1 as WSHSY and CDR2 as SAAADI. There are 13 residues in the CDR3. CDR3 amino acids: CACQGLANYEQYF. The CDR3 DNA reads as TGCGCCTGCCAGGGACTAGCAAACTACGAGCAGTACTTC.

The table lists this clone with a count of one. The V gene is TRBV4-3, the J gene TRBJ2-7; D is unresolved. The germline V gene has CDR1 LGHNA and CDR2 YSLEER. V was pared by 0 bases and J by 4 bases, with 7 bases between. This CDR3 has 13 residues. The CDR3 DNA reads as TGCGCCAGCAGCCAAGATATATTATACGAGCAGTACTTC. Amino acid sequence: CASSQDILYEQYF.

About this clone itself: One end of the junction varies from germline; a read error may be responsible. J is TRBJ1-1 and V is TRBV27, with D possibly TRBD1 on 6 matching bases. The CDR3 covers 16 residues. Germline CDR1 is MNHEY and CDR2 is SMNVEV (reference sequence). The CDR3 region has the DNA TGTGCCAGCAGTTTATCTTTTCAGGGGATGAAGACTGAAGCTTTCTTT. Translating gives CASSLSFQGMKTEAFF.

DNA of the CDR3: TGTGCCAGCAGCTTATCGGGGGTCTCTTATGGCTACACCTTC. Its translation is CASSLSGVSYGYTF. The genes are TRBV13 and TRBJ1-2, with D possibly TRBD1 on 5 matching bases. The germline V and J ends were trimmed by 2 bases and 5 bases, with 12 bases remaining between them. This CDR3 is built from 14 residues. Looked up from germline, CDR1 is PRHDT and CDR2 is FYEKMQ (reference sequence).

The chain has TRBV7-7 and TRBJ2-5; possible D gene TRBD2, 6 bases. V shed 5 bases and J shed 1 base, with 8 bases lying between them. This CDR3 has 13 residues. Germline CDR1 reads SSHAT; CDR2 reads FNYEAQ (reference sequence). Written as DNA, the CDR3 is TGTGCCAGCAGCAATAGCGGCCAAGAGACCCAGTACTTC. It is translated as CASSNSGQETQYF.

The chain employs TRBV7-8 and TRBJ1-5, with 9 bases lining up with TRBD1. V was pared by 3 bases and J by 4 bases, with 7 bases of the junction left unmatched. The CDR3 sequence is 16 residues long. Germline loops: CDR1 SGHVS, CDR2 FQNEAQ. CDR3 region: CASSLETGTGNQPQHF. DNA of the CDR3: TGTGCCAGCAGCTTGGAGACCGGGACAGGGAATCAGCCCCAGCATTTT.

This chain joins TRBV15 and TRBJ1-3; 7 bases fit TRBD1. The CDR3 runs to 15 residues. Germline CDR1 LNHNV, CDR2 YYDKDF (reference sequence). V shed 0 bases, J shed 2 bases, and the junction held 1 base outside the gene matches. CDR3 DNA sequence: TGTGCCACCAGCAGAGACAGGGGGGCTGGAAACACCATATATTTT. The encoded protein is CATSRDRGAGNTIYF. The variable domain in full, with the rest retrieved from reference TRBV15 and TRBJ1-3, is DAMVIQNPRYQVTQFGKPVTLSCSQTLNHNVMYWYQQKSSQAPKLLFHYYDKDFNNEADTPDNFQSRRPNTSFCFLDIRSPGLGDTAMYLCATSRDRGAGNTIYFGEGSWLTVV.

This rearrangement joins TRBV10-2 to TRBJ2-7; 8 positions match TRBD2. From germline, CDR1 is WSHSY and CDR2 SAAADI. V shed 1 base and J 1 base; nucleotides not matched to a gene: 12. CDR3 length: 18 amino acids. The CDR3 DNA sequence: TGCGCCAGCAGTGAGTTCGTGCGGTCTAGCGGGCCATCCTACGAGCAGTACTTC. This translates into CASSEFVRSSGPSYEQYF.

This rearrangement joins TRBV3-1 (or the pseudogene TRBV3-2) to TRBJ2-3; 7 bases agree with TRBD1. This CDR3 region has 13 residues. Germline V gene data show CDR1 as LGHDT and CDR2 as YNNKEL (reference sequence). V trimming: 5 bases; J trimming: 4 bases; junction bases outside the gene matches: 3. The CDR3 loop is CASSRQGADTQYF. CDR3 DNA: TGTGCCAGCAGCAGACAGGGCGCAGATACGCAGTATTTT.

The chain links TRBV2 to TRBJ2-4; maybe TRBD2 (5 bases). The V gene's germline CDR1 is SNHLY and CDR2 FYNNEI. The CDR3 runs to 15 residues. Trimming pared 5 bases from V and 7 bases from J, leaving 18 bases between. The CDR3 bases are TGTGCCAGCAGTCAAGTTAGGGAAGGAGGTAACATTCAGTACTTC. As protein: CASSQVREGGNIQYF. The variable domain in full, with the rest retrieved from reference TRBV2 and TRBJ2-4, is EPEVTQTPSHQVTQMGQEVILRCVPISNHLYFYWYRQILGQKVEFLVSFYNNEISEKSEIFDDQFSVERPDGSNFTLKIRSTKLEDSAMYFCASSQVREGGNIQYFGAGTRLSVL.

This clone was counted once. The rearrangement links TRBV6-5 to TRBJ1-5, with a weak D call TRBD1 (6 bases). The V gene's germline CDR1 is MNHEY and CDR2 SVGAGI. Trimming stripped 4 bases from V and 2 bases from J, with 12 bases between. The CDR3 loop spans 15 amino acids. CDR3 protein: CASSSRAGGNQPQHF. DNA of the CDR3: TGTGCCAGCAGTTCCAGGGCAGGGGGCAATCAGCCCCAGCATTTT.

Only one count was recorded for this clone. This chain links TRBV19 with TRBJ1-3; D is unresolved. Trimming stripped 0 bases from V and 4 bases from J, with 10 bases between. Germline V gene data show CDR1 as LNHDA and CDR2 as SQIVND (reference sequence). The CDR3 consists of 15 residues. The CDR3 DNA reads as TGTGCCAGTAGTATAGAGGGCATTGCCGGAAACACCATATATTTT. This gives the protein CASSIEGIAGNTIYF.

There are a few counts of this clone. The CDR3 region is CASSSGIQGNGNTIYF. For the CDR3, the DNA is TGTGCCAGCAGCTCTGGTATACAGGGGAATGGAAACACCATATATTTT. The chain employs TRBV11-2 and TRBJ1-3; 7 bases align to TRBD1. The ends lost 4 bases at V and 3 bases at J; junction bases unmatched: 9. This CDR3 is 16 amino acids long. Per the germline V gene, CDR1 is SGHAT and CDR2 is FQNNGV.

This chain joins TRBV29-1 and TRBJ1-1; D is unresolved. The V gene's germline CDR1 is SQVTM and CDR2 ANQGSEA. V was shortened by 4 bases and J by 3 bases, with 6 bases between the two germline ends. This CDR3 is 11 amino acids long. This chain's CDR3 is CSVAPYTEAFF. As DNA, the CDR3 is TGCAGCGTTGCCCCTTACACTGAAGCTTTCTTT.